A few counts support the clone carrying this T cell receptor beta chain. Methods used by the authors: Reference gene primer amplification gave nucleated cell count estimates. Generated by immunoSEQ multiplex PCR, the TCRdb table keeps only in-frame clones and is missing some. D and trimming come from the DNA, and the V and J calls and clone size come from that table. The data show roughly 220,000 clones, roughly 76% seen once. Enrollment of patients from Seattle took place during active infection, with longitudinal follow-up. The sample is drawn from a study of blood T cell repertoires in COVID-19. On the study more broadly: COVID-19 samples collected from the United States, Italy and Spain covered acute and convalescent phases. PBMCs, B-cell-depleted T cells, or T cells provided the cDNA or gDNA that made up the material.

The CDR3 has 14 amino acids. Deletions cut 2 bases from V and 8 bases from J, with 10 bases between. Germline V gives CDR1 KGHSH, CDR2 LQKENI. The sample comprised peripheral blood. This chain connects TRBV18 to TRBJ1-6; D is uncertain. The TCR comes from a woman older than 75 with COVID-19, enrolled during active disease. The CDR3 here is CASSPGSLDSPLHF. CDR3 bases: TGTGCCAGCTCACCAGGCTCTCTGGATTCACCCCTCCACTTT. Supplemented by reference TRBV18 and TRBJ1-6, the full variable domain reads NAGVMQNPRHLVRRRGQEARLRCSPMKGHSHVYWYRQLPEEGLKFMVYLQKENIIDESGMPKERFSAEFPKEGPSILRIQQVVRGDSAAYFCASSPGSLDSPLHFGNGTRLTVT.